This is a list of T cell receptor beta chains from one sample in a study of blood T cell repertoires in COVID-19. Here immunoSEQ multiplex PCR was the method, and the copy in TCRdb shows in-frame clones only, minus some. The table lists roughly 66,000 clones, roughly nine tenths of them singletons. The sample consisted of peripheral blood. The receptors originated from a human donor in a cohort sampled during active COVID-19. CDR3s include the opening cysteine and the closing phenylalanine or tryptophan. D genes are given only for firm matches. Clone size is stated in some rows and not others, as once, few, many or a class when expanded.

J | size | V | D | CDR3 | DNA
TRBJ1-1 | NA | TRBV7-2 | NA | CASSRRQGQNTEAFF | TGTGCCAGCAGCAGGCGCCAGGGACAGAACACTGAAGCTTTCTTT
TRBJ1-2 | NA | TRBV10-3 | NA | CASGVTRGYTF | TGTGCCTCAGGGGTCACGAGGGGCTACACCTTC
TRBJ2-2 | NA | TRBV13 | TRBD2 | CASSLVGTSTGELFF | TGTGCCAGCAGCTTAGTAGGGACTAGCACCGGGGAGCTGTTTTTT
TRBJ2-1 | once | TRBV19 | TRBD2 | CASRPPGGGEQFF | TGTGCCAGTAGACCTCCTGGGGGGGGTGAGCAGTTCTTC
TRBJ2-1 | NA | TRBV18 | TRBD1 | CASSPRPSGTGGWDEQFF | TGTGCCAGCTCTCCGAGGCCCTCCGGGACAGGGGGCTGGGATGAGCAGTTCTTC
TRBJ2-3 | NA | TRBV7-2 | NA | CASSLRQSTDTQYF | TGTGCCAGCAGCTTACGACAGTCCACAGATACGCAGTATTTT
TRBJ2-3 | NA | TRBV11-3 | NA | CASSLDRADTQYF | TGTGCCAGCAGCTTAGATCGGGCAGATACGCAGTATTTT
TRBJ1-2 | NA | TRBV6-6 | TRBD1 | CASSYQGTASPGYTF | TGTGCCAGCAGTTACCAGGGGACAGCCTCTCCTGGCTACACCTTC
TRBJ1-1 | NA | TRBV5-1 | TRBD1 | CASSSSRDRGATEAFF | TGCGCCAGCAGCTCGTCCCGGGACAGGGGGGCGACTGAAGCTTTCTTT
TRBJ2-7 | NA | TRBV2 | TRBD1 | CASSEDLQQGTYEQYF | TGTGCCAGCAGTGAAGATCTTCAACAGGGGACCTACGAGCAGTACTTC